The 14 T cell receptor beta chains presented below share a single source sample, sequenced in a study of tissue T cells after allogeneic stem cell transplantation. The time point was: mouse harvest day 7 after allogeneic transplant. Each mouse received 10^7 T-cell-depleted marrow cells plus 10^6 splenic CD5+ T cells by tail vein. Data came from immunoSEQ multiplex PCR; TCRdb stores just in-frame clones and leaves some out. The sample holds roughly 2,300 clones, about 60% seen once. Source material: liver tissue. The receptors were sampled from a female BALB/c mouse given C57BL/6 T cells with graft-versus-host disease after an allogeneic hematopoietic cell transplant.

To note about this clone: The genes and germline here are from mouse. The sequence runs out 1 residue before the end of the CDR3; the remainder is reconstructed from the germline J gene. The chain is built from TRBV23 and TRBJ2-5; the table's D call, TRBD1, was not checked against the DNA. This CDR3 has 14 amino acids. Germline CDR1 and CDR2: KGHTA and FQNQQP. The CDR3 loop reads CSSSPTGGLDTQYF. The covered CDR3 bases are TGCTCCAGCAGTCCGACAGGGGGTCTTGACACCCAGTAC.

In its sample, this clone was seen a few times. The gene names given are mouse names. The read gets to within 1 residue of the CDR3 end, and the germline J gene fills in the rest. V usage is TRBV12-2 and J usage is TRBJ2-5; TRBD2 agrees at 11 bases. Germline CDR1 reads SGHLS; CDR2 reads HYDKME. V gave up 1 base and J gave up 2 bases; unmatched junction bases: 4. The CDR3 runs 16 residues. The sequenced CDR3 bases are TGTGCCAGCTCTCTTCCGGGACTGGGGGTCCAAGACACCCAGTAC. Protein product: CASSLPGLGVQDTQY. The CDR3, in full, reads CASSLPGLGVQDTQYF.

To note about this clone: The genes and germline here are from mouse. The observed sequence ends 1 residue before the CDR3 terminus, with the missing tail filled in from the germline J gene. This chain joins TRBV3 and TRBJ2-7; 8 bases fit TRBD1. The V segment lost 4 bases and the J segment 7 bases; nucleotides outside the gene matches: 6. CDR1 and CDR2 (germline): SNHLY, FYNGKV (reference sequence). CDR3 size: 13 residues. This chain's CDR3 is CASSSGTGVEQYF. The CDR3 DNA, read in part, is TGTGCCAGCAGCTCCGGGACAGGCGTGGAACAGTAC.

Points on this clone: These gene names are mouse names. With the read ending 1 residue before the CDR3 end, the germline J gene is used to fill in that end. The chain recombines TRBV16 with TRBJ2-5, with 8 nucleotides matching TRBD2. Germline CDR1 and CDR2: SGHSA and FRNQAP. Trimming at V came to 4 bases and at J to 4 bases, leaving 1 base not matched to a gene. The CDR3 totals 13 residues. CDR3 sequence: CASSWGGEDTQYF. The sequenced CDR3 bases are TGTGCAAGCAGCTGGGGGGGCGAAGACACCCAGTAC.

This clone counts as large (0.1 to 1%). Gene labels here are mouse ones. The DNA ends 1 residue before the CDR3 does, and the rest of the CDR3 is filled in from the germline J gene. This chain joins TRBV13-3 and TRBJ2-7; 9 bases align to TRBD1. CDR3 length: 12 residues. Germline V gene sequence: CDR1 NNHDY, CDR2 SYVADS. The J segment lost 6 bases and the V segment lost 4 bases, leaving 2 bases of the junction unmatched. Incomplete CDR3 DNA: TGTGCCAGCAGTCGGACAGGGGTTGAACAGTAC. It codes for CASSRTGVEQY. The whole CDR3 sequence reads CASSRTGVEQYF.

This clone has only a few counts. Gene names are mouse gene names. The sequenced fragment ends 1 residue before the CDR3 boundary, so the rest is inferred from the germline J gene. The chain couples TRBV13-2 to TRBJ2-4, with D possibly being TRBD2 (6 bases). V shed 1 base and J shed 1 base, with 7 bases lying between them. CDR3 size: 14 residues. CDR1 is NNHNN, CDR2 SYGAGS, per germline (reference sequence). The CDR3 bases that were read are TGTGCCAGCGGTGATAACTGGGGTCAAAACACCTTGTAC. It specifies CASGDNWGQNTLY. The CDR3 in full is CASGDNWGQNTLYF.

A word on this clone: Gene names follow the mouse nomenclature. The read terminates 1 residue before the CDR3 end, so the remaining end is supplied by the germline J gene. The chain is built from TRBV19 and TRBJ2-7, with D possibly being TRBD1 (5 bases). CDR1 is FNHDT, CDR2 SITEND, per germline (reference sequence). With 0 bases removed from V and 6 bases from J, the gap between germline ends came to 7 bases. CDR3 length: 12 amino acids. CDR3 DNA (partial): TGTGCCAGCAGTATAGAAAGGGGTGAACAGTAC. Translation gives CASSIERGEQY. The entire CDR3 sequence reads CASSIERGEQYF.

Comments on this clone: Each gene name is a mouse one. The read finishes 1 residue shy of the CDR3 end, and the germline J gene is used to complete it. The V and J genes are TRBV13-3 and TRBJ2-5, with a possible D match to TRBD2 (6 bases). Per germline, CDR1 NNHDY and CDR2 SYVADS. The CDR3 is 14 amino acids. The V and J ends lost 1 base and 4 bases respectively, with 10 bases between them. Incomplete CDR3 DNA: TGTGCCAGCAGTGATTGGGGGAAGGAAGACACCCAGTAC. This gives the protein CASSDWGKEDTQY. The full CDR3 reads CASSDWGKEDTQYF. Complete variable domain (other parts from reference TRBV13-3 and TRBJ2-5): EAAVTQSPRSKVAVTGGKVTLSCHQTNNHDYMYWYRQDTGHGLRLIHYSYVADSTEKGDIPDGYKASRPSQENFSLILELASLSQTAVYFCASSDWGKEDTQYFGPGTRLLVL.

The table lists this clone with a count of one. Gene names denote mouse genes. The read gets to within 1 residue of the CDR3 end, and the germline J gene fills in the rest. The chain couples TRBV26 to TRBJ2-3; maybe TRBD2 (7 bases). V was trimmed by 0 bases and J by 8 bases, leaving 15 bases between them. The CDR3 extends over 15 amino acids. Germline CDR1 and CDR2: KGHPV and FQNQEV (reference sequence). CDR3 region: CASSLSGGRAPTLYF. CDR3 bases read: TGTGCCAGCAGTCTGTCTGGGGGGCGTGCACCAACGCTGTAT. Filled out from reference TRBV26 and TRBJ2-3, the complete variable domain reads NSKVIQTPRYLVKGQGQKAKMRCIPEKGHPVVFWYQQNKNNEFKFLINFQNQEVLQQIDMTEKRFSAECPSNSPCSLEIQSSEAGDSALYLCASSLSGGRAPTLYFGSGTRLTVL.

Regarding this clone: Genes and germline come from the mouse. The CDR3 goes on 1 residue after the read ends, and that part is filled in from the germline J gene. V gene TRBV3 combines with J gene TRBJ1-4; TRBD1 is a possible D gene (5 bases). Trimming shortened V by 5 bases and J by 0 bases, and 7 bases separated the two germline ends. Germline assignment: CDR1 SNHLY and CDR2 FYNGKV (reference sequence). This CDR3 has 14 residues. CDR3 protein: CASSPTVSNERLFF. The covered CDR3 bases are TGTGCCAGCAGCCCGACAGTTTCCAACGAAAGATTATTT. Supplemented by reference TRBV3 and TRBJ1-4, the full variable domain reads GPKVLQIPSHQIIDMGQMVTLNCDPVSNHLYFYWYKQILGQQMEFLVNFYNGKVMEKSKLFKDQFSVERPDGSYFTLKIQPTALEDSAVYFCASSPTVSNERLFFGHGTKLSVL.

Points on this clone: Here the gene names and germline are mouse. From the germline J gene comes the end of the CDR3, since the read stops 1 residue before it. The chain has TRBV19 and TRBJ2-7, with a possible D match to TRBD2 (7 bases). The V and J ends lost 1 base and 4 bases respectively, with 9 bases between them. The CDR3 is made up of 13 amino acids. Germline lookup yields CDR1 FNHDT and CDR2 SITEND (reference sequence). The CDR3 loop reads CASSIRGAYEQYF. CDR3 DNA (partial): TGTGCCAGCAGTATAAGGGGGGCTTATGAACAGTAC.

Concerning this clone: The listed genes are named as in mouse. The read ends 1 residue early relative to the CDR3; the germline J gene fills the gap. This chain connects TRBV2 to TRBJ1-1; 12 positions agree with TRBD1. V lost 5 bases, J lost 5 bases, and 3 bases stayed unmatched. CDR3 length: 14 residues. From germline, CDR1 is LGHNA and CDR2 YSYQKL. The CDR3: CASSRDRGRTEVFF. The sequenced part of the CDR3 DNA is TGTGCCAGCAGCAGGGACAGGGGGCGAACAGAAGTCTTC.

Concerning this clone: Mouse names are used for the genes. The read gets to within 1 residue of the CDR3 end, and the germline J gene fills in the rest. The chain is built from TRBV3 and TRBJ2-2, with 13 bases fitting TRBD2. J was trimmed by 3 bases and V by 6 bases; bases with no gene match: 7. In germline, CDR1 is SNHLY, CDR2 FYNGKV (reference sequence). The CDR3 is 17 amino acids. This CDR3 is CASSQDWGGADTGQLYF. The part of the CDR3 DNA that was read is TGTGCCAGCAGTCAGGACTGGGGGGGCGCGGACACCGGGCAGCTCTAC.

In the case of this clone: The genes are named according to mouse. The read finishes 1 residue shy of the CDR3 end, and the germline J gene is used to complete it. V is TRBV26 and J is TRBJ2-2; no clear D gene. The CDR3 covers 14 residues. The germline gives CDR1 KGHPV, CDR2 FQNQEV (reference sequence). Trimming took 1 base from V and 1 from J, leaving 4 bases between them. CDR3 sequence reads: CASSLLGNTGQLYF. The DNA read from the CDR3 is TGTGCCAGCAGTCTGTTGGGAAACACCGGGCAGCTCTAC.